These 16 T cell receptor beta chains originate from one sample sequenced in a study of CD8 T cells in ankylosing spondylitis. These receptors are not linked to any known antigen. Study-level findings and limits: In ankylosing spondylitis blood, a motif of fewer than 10 highly homologous TCR beta variants appeared characteristic.

TCRdb re-analysed the 5' RACE reads in MiXCR, keeping a single row per CDR3 protein. The sample lists about 390,000 distinct CDR3 sequences; around 24% were seen once. The material sequenced was blood, either unsorted or a sorted T cell fraction (not recorded which). Receptors were obtained from a male donor with ankylosing spondylitis.

This clonotype was seen just once. This chain joins TRBV20-1 and TRBJ2-4, with 14 bases fitting TRBD2. J was trimmed by 1 base and V by 6 bases; bases with no gene match: 5. The CDR3 totals 16 residues. Germline V gene lookup returns CDR1 DFQATT and CDR2 SNEGSKA (reference sequence). DNA of the CDR3: TGCAGTGCCGTCCGACTAGCGGGAGGGGCCAAAAACATTCAGTACTTC. It yields the protein CSAVRLAGGAKNIQYF.

The chain uses TRBV20-1 and TRBJ2-1; 8 bases map to TRBD2. Germline loops: CDR1 DFQATT, CDR2 SNEGSKA (reference sequence). The CDR3 covers 13 residues. V was clipped by 6 bases and J by 4 bases; unmatched bases: 5. DNA for the CDR3: TGCAGTGCCAGCCGCGGGAGGTACAATGAGCAGTTCTTC. This translates into CSASRGRYNEQFF.

The genes are TRBV6-5 and TRBJ2-5, with TRBD1 matching over 8 bases. The V gene end was trimmed by 1 base and the J gene end by 1 base; junction bases not matched to a gene: 2. Per the germline V gene, CDR1 is MNHEY and CDR2 is SVGAGI. The CDR3 is 15 residues long. The DNA for the CDR3 is TGTGCCAGCAGTTACTTCACAGGGGGCCAAGAGACCCAGTACTTC. Translated, it gives CASSYFTGGQETQYF.

The chain is built from TRBV20-1 and TRBJ2-1; possible D gene TRBD2, 6 bases. Trimming stripped 6 bases from V and 0 bases from J, with 15 bases between. Germline values: CDR1 DFQATT, CDR2 SNEGSKA (reference sequence). CDR3 length equals 15 residues. CDR3 coding DNA: TGCAGTGCGCGAAGGACTACTGCCTCCTACAATGAGCAGTTCTTC. This encodes CSARRTTASYNEQFF.

The chain is built from TRBV4-2 and TRBJ2-2; D call uncertain. Germline-derived CDR1 and CDR2 are LGHNA and YNFKEQ. Trimming shortened V by 0 bases and J by 1 base, and 12 bases separated the two germline ends. The CDR3 totals 17 residues. The DNA for the CDR3 is TGTGCCAGCAGCCAAGATCGTCGCCGTGAGAACACCGGGGAGCTGTTTTTT. The encoded protein is CASSQDRRRENTGELFF.

V and J are TRBV6-1 and TRBJ1-1; unclear D gene. Germline loops: CDR1 MNHNS, CDR2 SASEGT. This CDR3 contains 13 residues. Trimming removed 6 bases from V and 3 bases from J, with 11 bases in between. This CDR3 reads CASRAQRDTEAFF. In DNA, the CDR3 is TGTGCCAGCAGAGCGCAACGGGACACTGAAGCTTTCTTT.

The rearrangement joins TRBV20-1 to TRBJ1-5; tentatively, D is TRBD1 (5 bases). Between the trimmed V and J ends, which lost 6 bases and 0 bases, there was a span of 27 bases. Germline loops: CDR1 DFQATT, CDR2 SNEGSKA (reference sequence). The CDR3 spans 19 residues. CDR3 DNA: TGCAGTGCCCAACGCCCGCTCGGGGGAGCCCTTCATAGCAATCAGCCCCAGCATTTT. It translates to CSAQRPLGGALHSNQPQHF.

This clonotype was seen a few times. The chain links TRBV9 to TRBJ2-7; D is possibly TRBD1 or TRBD2 (6 bases each). V was cut by 1 base and J by 2 bases, with 13 bases left in between. The CDR3 spans 15 residues. The germline CDR1 and CDR2 sequences are SGDLS and YYNGEE. CDR3 sequence (DNA): TGTGCCAGCAGCGTAAACCCGGGGGCCCCCTACGAGCAGTACTTC. Translating it yields CASSVNPGAPYEQYF.

V gene TRBV20-1 combines with J gene TRBJ1-4; the D gene is possibly TRBD1 (6 bases). The CDR3 extends over 14 amino acids. Germline values: CDR1 DFQATT, CDR2 SNEGSKA (reference sequence). The V gene lost 0 bases and the J gene lost 8 bases, with 13 bases spanning the gap. The CDR3 DNA reads as TGCAGTGCTAGAGAGGGGGGGGCTGGGGAAAAACTGTTTTTT. Its translation: CSAREGGAGEKLFF.

The genes are TRBV3-1 and TRBJ1-3; no definite D call. V was cut by 2 bases and J by 0 bases, with 8 bases left in between. Germline CDR1 LGHDT, CDR2 YNNKEL (reference sequence). The CDR3 is made up of 15 amino acids. The CDR3 DNA follows: TGTGCCAGCAGCCAAATGCGCGGCTCTGGAAACACCATATATTTT. Translation gives CASSQMRGSGNTIYF.

The chain is built from TRBV20-1 and TRBJ2-1, with TRBD1 matching over 7 bases. Trimming cost V 3 bases and J 3 bases; bases outside gene matches: 5. The CDR3 is 14 residues long. Germline CDR1 is DFQATT and CDR2 is SNEGSKA (reference sequence). The CDR3 bases are TGCAGTGCTAGTGTACCAGGGGGCTACAATGAGCAGTTCTTC. Its translation: CSASVPGGYNEQFF.

The gene calls are TRBV6-6 and TRBJ2-5; 7 bases fit TRBD1. Looked up from germline, CDR1 is MNHNY and CDR2 is SVGAGI (reference sequence). There are 13 residues in the CDR3. Trimming took 3 bases from V and 4 from J; bases not matched to a gene: 2. The CDR3 DNA reads TGTGCCAGCAGTTATAACAGGGGAGAGACCCAGTACTTC. The encoded protein is CASSYNRGETQYF.

This clonotype was observed a few times. This chain uses TRBV25-1 with TRBJ2-7; the match to TRBD2 covers 11 bases. CDR1 and CDR2 from the germline V gene are MGHDK and SYGVNS. The V gene end was trimmed by 3 bases and the J gene end by 3 bases; junction bases not matched to a gene: 4. The CDR3 length is 15 residues. This CDR3 is CASSESLAGVYEQYF. In nucleotides, the CDR3 is TGTGCCAGCAGTGAGTCACTAGCGGGGGTCTACGAGCAGTACTTC.

This clonotype was observed a few times. The V call is TRBV11-3, the J call TRBJ2-7; possibly TRBD1 or TRBD2 for D (5 bases each). Germline CDR1 and CDR2: SGHNT and YENEEA. This CDR3 is built from 15 residues. Trimming took 3 bases from V and 2 from J, leaving 14 bases between them. CDR3 amino acids: CASSFSRGPTYEQYF. The DNA of the CDR3 is TGTGCCAGCAGCTTTTCCCGGGGCCCCACCTACGAGCAGTACTTC.

A few counts support this clonotype. The chain employs TRBV2 and TRBJ2-6; D gene ambiguous. Germline CDR1 is SNHLY and CDR2 is FYNNEI. The CDR3 totals 17 residues. V lost 2 bases and J 0 bases, leaving 11 bases between the germline ends. CDR3 region: CASSESTPGSGANVLTF. The CDR3 DNA reads TGTGCCAGCAGTGAATCAACGCCCGGCTCTGGGGCCAACGTCCTGACTTTC.

The genes are TRBV12-3 or TRBV12-4 and TRBJ1-5, with 8 bases fitting TRBD1. The length of the CDR3 is 14 residues. J lost 5 bases, V lost 7 bases, and 7 bases had no gene match. In DNA, the CDR3 is TGTGCCAGCACCGCTGACAGGGGATATCAGCCCCAGCATTTT. This translates into CASTADRGYQPQHF.